This T cell receptor (beta chain) originates from a study of cytomegalovirus exposure and HLA in healthy donors. Sequencing was performed with immunoSEQ multiplex PCR; in TCRdb, only in-frame clones are kept and a portion is missing. Of 90,000 to 150,000 clones in the sample, roughly nine tenths were seen once. Study-wide points: Most TCRs appeared rarely, but some public TCRs recurred in many donors.

On this clone: Its antigen is unknown.

The donors were members of the validation cohort, which comprised roughly 130 subjects and was separate from the first cohort of more than 500 subjects. CDR3 size: 11 residues. Germline V gives CDR1 DFQATT, CDR2 SNEGSKA (reference sequence). The chain couples TRBV20-1 to TRBJ2-5, with no clear D. The end of the DNA aligns better with TRBJ2-7, so the J call may be wrong. The sequenced sample was PBMCs. The sequence came from a man younger than 35 in good health and CMV-seropositive. CDR3 nucleotides: TGCAGTGCTAGTTACCTAGGCGAGCAGTACTTC. Protein: CSASYLGEQYF.